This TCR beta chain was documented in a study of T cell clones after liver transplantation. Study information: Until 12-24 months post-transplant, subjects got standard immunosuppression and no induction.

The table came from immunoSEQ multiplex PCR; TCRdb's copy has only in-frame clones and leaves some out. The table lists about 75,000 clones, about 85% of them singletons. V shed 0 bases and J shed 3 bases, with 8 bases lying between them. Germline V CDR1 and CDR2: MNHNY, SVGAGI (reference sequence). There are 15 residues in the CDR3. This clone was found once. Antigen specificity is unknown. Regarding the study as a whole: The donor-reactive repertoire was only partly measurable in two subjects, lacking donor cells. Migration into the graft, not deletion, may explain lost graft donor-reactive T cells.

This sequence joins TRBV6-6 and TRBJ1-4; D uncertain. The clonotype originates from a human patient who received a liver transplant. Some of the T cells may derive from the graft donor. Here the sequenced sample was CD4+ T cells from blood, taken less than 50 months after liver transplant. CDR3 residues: CASSYSGQSNEKLFF. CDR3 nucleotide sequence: TGTGCCAGCAGTTACTCCGGGCAGTCTAATGAAAAACTGTTTTTT.